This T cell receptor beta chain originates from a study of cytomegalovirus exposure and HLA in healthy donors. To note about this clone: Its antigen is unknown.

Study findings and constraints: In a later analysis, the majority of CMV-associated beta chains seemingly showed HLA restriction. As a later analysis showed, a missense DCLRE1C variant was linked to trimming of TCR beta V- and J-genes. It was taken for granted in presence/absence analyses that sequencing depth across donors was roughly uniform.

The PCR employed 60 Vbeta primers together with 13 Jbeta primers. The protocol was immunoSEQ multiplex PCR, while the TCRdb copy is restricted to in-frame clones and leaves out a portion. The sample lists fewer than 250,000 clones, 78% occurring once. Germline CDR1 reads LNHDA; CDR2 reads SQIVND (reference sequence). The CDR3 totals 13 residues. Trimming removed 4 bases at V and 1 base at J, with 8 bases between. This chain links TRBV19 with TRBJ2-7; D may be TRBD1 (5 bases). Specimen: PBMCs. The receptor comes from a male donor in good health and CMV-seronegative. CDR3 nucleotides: TGTGCCAGTAGTAGACAGCGATCCTACGAGCAGTACTTC. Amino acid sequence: CASSRQRSYEQYF.